This T cell receptor beta chain originates from a study of glioma-infiltrating T cells after dendritic cell vaccination. Whole-study findings and limits: The cohort had few patients with full blood and tumor sets.

Up to about 2 ug genomic DNA was used for TCRB CDR3 amplification. Repertoires were generated with immunoSEQ multiplex PCR, while TCRdb's copy carries only in-frame clones and drops some. The sample has 90,000 to 95,000 clones; more than 80% are singletons. This clone has at least ten counts. Its antigen is currently unknown. Time point noted: after dendritic cell vaccination, including at tumor progression/relapse. The CDR3 has 17 amino acids. With 4 bases removed from V and 2 bases from J, the gap between germline ends came to 19 bases. CDR1 and CDR2 (germline): SGHKS, YYEKEE (reference sequence). The chain employs TRBV5-5 and TRBJ1-3, with TRBD1 as a possible D gene (5 bases). The receptor was derived from a human donor with glioblastoma. The specimen comprised blood, sampled after dendritic cell vaccination. CDR3 sequence reads: CASSRAGFSEAGNTIYF. CDR3 sequence (DNA): TGTGCCAGCAGCCGAGCAGGGTTTTCAGAAGCTGGAAACACCATATATTTT. The full variable domain, completed using reference TRBV5-5 and TRBJ1-3, is DAGVTQSPTHLIKTRGQQVTLRCSPISGHKSVSWYQQVLGQGPQFIFQYYEKEERGRGNFPDRFSARQFPNYSSELNVNALLLGDSALYLCASSRAGFSEAGNTIYFGEGSWLTVV.